The 13 T cell receptor beta chains in this list originate from one sample, sequenced in a study of CD8+ T cells in alopecia areata. Extraction and reverse transcription of RNA yielded cDNA as the sequencing template. Data came from immunoSEQ multiplex PCR; TCRdb stores just in-frame clones and leaves some out. Of roughly 200,000 clones in the sample, approximately 60% were seen once. Source material: CD8+ T cells sorted from blood. The receptors originated from a human donor in good health.

The chain carries TRBV7-8 and TRBJ2-6; D call uncertain. V was pared by 5 bases and J by 2 bases, with 13 bases between. CDR1 and CDR2 from the germline V gene are SGHVS and FQNEAQ. This CDR3 contains 16 residues. This CDR3 reads CASSAKVFTGANVLTF. The CDR3 bases are TGTGCCAGCAGCGCAAAGGTTTTTACTGGGGCCAACGTCCTGACTTTC. Based on the CDR3 plus reference TRBV7-8 and TRBJ2-6, the full variable domain is GAGVSQSPRYKVAKRGQDVALRCDPISGHVSLFWYQQALGQGPEFLTYFQNEAQLDKSGLPSDRFFAERPEGSVSTLKIQRTQQEDSAVYLCASSAKVFTGANVLTFGAGSRLTVL.

This clone turned up a few times. J is TRBJ1-6 and V is TRBV27, with TRBD1 matching 10 bases. Germline CDR1 and CDR2: MNHEY and SMNVEV (reference sequence). V was clipped by 5 bases and J by 13 bases; unmatched bases: 11. The CDR3 is 15 residues long. The CDR3 nucleotides read TGTGCCAGCAGTGGTGGGGACAGGGGCGGTACTCCCCTCCACTTT. This codes for CASSGGDRGGTPLHF.

The rearrangement uses TRBV9 and TRBJ2-1, with D tentatively TRBD1 (6 bases). Germline CDR1 is SGDLS and CDR2 is YYNGEE. This CDR3 comprises 13 residues. The ends were cut back, 0 bases at V and 6 bases at J, with 7 bases in the middle. The CDR3 region has the DNA TGTGCCAGCAGCGTAGTGGGGGCCAATGAGCAGTTCTTC. Protein: CASSVVGANEQFF.

This chain uses TRBV5-6 with TRBJ2-7; D uncertain. The CDR3 covers 12 residues. Trimming cost V 0 bases and J 6 bases, with 7 bases left between them. Germline values: CDR1 SGHDT, CDR2 YYEEEE. CDR3 coding DNA: TGTGCCAGCAGCTTGGCTACTGCCGAGCAGTACTTC. Translation: CASSLATAEQYF.

V gene TRBV29-1 combines with J gene TRBJ2-7; D tentatively fits TRBD1 or TRBD2 (5 bases each). Looked up from germline, CDR1 is SQVTM and CDR2 is ANQGSEA. Trimming took 4 bases from V and 2 from J, leaving 12 bases between them. The CDR3 is 13 residues long. The CDR3: CSVVRDGAYEQYF. In DNA, the CDR3 is TGCAGCGTTGTAAGGGACGGTGCCTACGAGCAGTACTTC.

The rearrangement joins TRBV29-1 to TRBJ2-1; the D gene could be TRBD1 or TRBD2 (5 bases each). The CDR3 totals 12 residues. Between the trimmed V and J ends, which lost 7 bases and 5 bases, there was a span of 12 bases. CDR1 and CDR2 (germline): SQVTM, ANQGSEA. The CDR3 loop is CSAEGLDNEQFF. CDR3 nucleotide sequence: TGCAGCGCCGAGGGGTTAGACAATGAGCAGTTCTTC.

The chain recombines TRBV29-1 with TRBJ2-3; 9 bases match TRBD2. V gave up 7 bases and J gave up 2 bases; unmatched junction bases: 10. CDR3 length equals 15 residues. The germline CDR1 and CDR2 sequences are SQVTM and ANQGSEA. The CDR3 region has the DNA TGCAGCGCCGCCCCCGGGACTAGCTCCACAGATACGCAGTATTTT. Translated, it gives CSAAPGTSSTDTQYF.

V usage is TRBV7-9 and J usage is TRBJ2-2; D not certain. The CDR3 sequence is 17 residues long. Germline V gene lookup returns CDR1 SEHNR and CDR2 FQNEAQ (reference sequence). Trimming took off 5 bases at V and 6 bases at J, with 22 bases between the two ends. The CDR3 protein is CASSKGRGPRRSGELFF. In nucleotides, the CDR3 is TGTGCCAGCAGCAAAGGTCGAGGACCCCGGCGGTCCGGGGAGCTGTTTTTT.

The chain recombines TRBV4-1 with TRBJ2-5, with 11 bases matching TRBD2. Trimming cost V 0 bases and J 5 bases; bases outside gene matches: 8. The CDR3 spans 17 residues. CDR1 is MGHRA, CDR2 YSYEKL, per germline. The chain's CDR3 is CASSQDESTSGAETQYF. In DNA form, the CDR3 reads TGCGCCAGCAGCCAAGATGAGTCGACTAGCGGGGCGGAGACCCAGTACTTC.

V usage is TRBV29-1 and J usage is TRBJ1-2; 7 bases align to TRBD1. Germline lookup yields CDR1 SQVTM and CDR2 ANQGSEA. The CDR3 has 16 amino acids. V shed 3 bases and J 0 bases; nucleotides not matched to a gene: 10. CDR3 protein: CSVDLVQGKANYGYTF. The CDR3, as DNA: TGCAGCGTTGACCTCGTACAGGGGAAAGCTAACTATGGCTACACCTTC.

This clone was seen many times. The chain joins TRBV4-2 to TRBJ2-6, with D tentatively TRBD2 (5 bases). Trimming removed 1 base at V and 0 bases at J, with 7 bases between. This CDR3 region has 16 residues. Germline V gene data show CDR1 as LGHNA and CDR2 as YNFKEQ. The CDR3 sequence: CASSQGSGSGANVLTF. CDR3 nucleotide sequence: TGTGCCAGCAGCCAAGGGAGCGGCTCTGGGGCCAACGTCCTGACTTTC.

In its sample, this clone ranks as medium-sized. This chain uses TRBV4-1 with TRBJ2-7; 8 bases map to TRBD2. CDR3 size: 14 residues. Looked up from germline, CDR1 is MGHRA and CDR2 is YSYEKL. Germline trimming cut 5 bases from V and 3 bases from J; bases unmatched to any gene: 6. The CDR3 loop reads CASSEAGGVYEQYF. CDR3 nucleotide sequence: TGCGCCAGCAGCGAGGCCGGGGGGGTCTACGAGCAGTACTTC.

A few counts support this clone. The rearrangement uses TRBV19 and TRBJ2-3; D is uncertain. The CDR3 is 13 residues long. The V and J ends lost 10 bases and 2 bases respectively, with 13 bases between them. CDR1 and CDR2 from the germline V gene are LNHDA and SQIVND (reference sequence). The CDR3 DNA reads TGTGCCACCACTAACAGTCTCACAGATACGCAGTATTTT. It translates to CATTNSLTDTQYF.